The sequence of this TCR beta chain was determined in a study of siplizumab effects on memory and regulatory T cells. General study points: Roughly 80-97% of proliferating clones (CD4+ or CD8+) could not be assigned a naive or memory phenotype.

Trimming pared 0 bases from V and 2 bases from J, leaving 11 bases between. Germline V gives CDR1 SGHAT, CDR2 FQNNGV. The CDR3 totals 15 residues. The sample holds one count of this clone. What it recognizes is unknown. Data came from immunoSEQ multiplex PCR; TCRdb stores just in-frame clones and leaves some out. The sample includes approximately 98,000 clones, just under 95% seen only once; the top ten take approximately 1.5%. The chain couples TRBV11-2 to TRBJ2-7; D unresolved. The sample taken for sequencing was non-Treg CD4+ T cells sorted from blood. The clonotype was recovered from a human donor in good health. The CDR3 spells CASSLDRTVTYEQYF. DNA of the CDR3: TGTGCCAGCAGCTTAGACCGCACTGTAACCTACGAGCAGTACTTC.